The rows below give T cell receptor beta chains drawn from one sample of a study of cytomegalovirus exposure and HLA in healthy donors. TCRdb keeps only in-frame clones here, not all; method: immunoSEQ multiplex PCR. Its table records 100,000 to 150,000 clones. The sample comprised PBMCs. The receptors were gathered from a man aged 25 to 45 in good health and CMV-seronegative. CDR3s include the opening cysteine and the closing phenylalanine or tryptophan. Fields, in order: J gene, D gene, CDR3 length, V gene, CDR3 DNA, CDR3 protein. The D gene is left open where the match is weak.

>TRBJ1-3|-|13|TRBV30
TGTGCCTGGGAGAATAGCTCTGGAAACACCATATATTTT
CAWENSSGNTIYF
>TRBJ2-5|TRBD1|15|TRBV4-1
TGCGCCAGCAGCACCGGGACAGTGAGTTTGGAGACCCAGTACTTC
CASSTGTVSLETQYF
>TRBJ2-1|TRBD2|17|TRBV18
TGTGCCAGCTCACCCCCGGAACTAGCGATATCCTACAATGAGCAGTTCTTC
CASSPPELAISYNEQFF
>TRBJ1-4|-|14|TRBV7-9
TGTGCCAGCAGCTTAGGGGCAGGGTATGAAAAACTGTTTTTT
CASSLGAGYEKLFF
>TRBJ1-1|-|13|TRBV28
TGTGCCAGCAATAATAACCAGGGACATGAAGCTTTCTTT
CASNNNQGHEAFF
>TRBJ2-7|-|12|TRBV30
TGTGCCTGGAGTCTCCCCTCCTACGAGCAGTACTTC
CAWSLPSYEQYF
>TRBJ2-4|-|14|TRBV7-3
TGTGCCAGCAGCTTAATTGACCGGGGAGGCATTCAGTACTTC
CASSLIDRGGIQYF
>TRBJ2-6|-|15|TRBV4-3
TGCGCCAGCAGCCAGACCGGAGCTGGGGCCAACGTCCTGACTTTC
CASSQTGAGANVLTF
>TRBJ2-5|-|13|TRBV5-1
TGCGCCAGCAGCTTGGGAGTTCAAGAGACCCAGTACTTC
CASSLGVQETQYF
>TRBJ2-7|-|13|TRBV19
TGTGCCAGTAGTCGACTAGGGGACTACGAGCAGTACTTC
CASSRLGDYEQYF
>TRBJ2-3|TRBD2|15|TRBV28
TGTGCCAGCAGTTGGGAGCGGGAGAGGGGAGATACGCAGTATTTT
CASSWERERGDTQYF
>TRBJ2-1|TRBD2|16|TRBV5-1
TGCGCCAGCAGCTTGGGACTAGCGGGTGGCTACAATGAGCAGTTCTTC
CASSLGLAGGYNEQFF
>TRBJ2-7|-|14|TRBV27
TGTGCCAGCAGTTTTTTACGGGGCTCCTACGAGCAGTACTTC
CASSFLRGSYEQYF
>TRBJ1-1|TRBD1|16|TRBV9
TGTGCCAGCAGCGTAGGAGGGACAGGGAGGAACACTGAAGCTTTCTTT
CASSVGGTGRNTEAFF
>TRBJ2-1|-|12|TRBV18
TGTGCCAGCTCACCACCGAGGGCAGAGCAGTTCTTC
CASSPPRAEQFF
>TRBJ2-3|-|12|TRBV29-1
TGCAGCGTTGACCAGGGAACAGATACGCAGTATTTT
CSVDQGTDTQYF
>TRBJ2-7|TRBD2|13|TRBV6-5
TGTGCCAGCAGTAGGACTAGCGGCTACGAGCAGTACTTC
CASSRTSGYEQYF
>TRBJ2-1|-|13|TRBV5-1
TGCGCCAGCAGCTTGGTTACCTACAATGAGCAGTTCTTC
CASSLVTYNEQFF
>TRBJ2-2|TRBD2|18|TRBV11-2
TGTGCCAGCAGCTCGGGGGGGGGACTAGCGGGAACTAACGGGGAGCTGTTTTTT
CASSSGGGLAGTNGELFF
>TRBJ2-3|-|13|TRBV6-4
TGTGCCAGCAGTACTAATCTTAGGGATACGCAGTATTTT
CASSTNLRDTQYF
>TRBJ2-1|TRBD2|13|TRBV6-1
TGTGCCAGCATTAGCGGGGCGTACAATGAGCAGTTCTTC
CASISGAYNEQFF
>TRBJ2-7|-|14|TRBV15
TGTGCCACCAGCAGAGATCGGGCGGGGCGCGAGCAGTACTTC
CATSRDRAGREQYF
>TRBJ2-2|-|15|TRBV5-4
TGTGCCAGCAGCGTAAGAGGTAGCTTCACCGGGGAGCTGTTTTTT
CASSVRGSFTGELFF
>TRBJ2-2|-|13|TRBV13
TGTGCCAGCAGCTCCCCGTTGTCCGGGGAGCTGTTTTTT
CASSSPLSGELFF
>TRBJ1-2|TRBD1|20|TRBV5-4
TGTGCCAGCAGCTCTTCAGGGGGCTCCAGGGCAAATAGTGCTAACTATGGCTACACCTTC
CASSSSGGSRANSANYGYTF
>TRBJ2-1|TRBD2|15|TRBV7-3
TGTGCCAGCAGCTTTACAGCGGGAGGGTCTAATGAGCAGTTCTTC
CASSFTAGGSNEQFF
>TRBJ2-5|-|14|TRBV4-1
TGCGCCAGCAGCCAAGGAGCTAGCAGGGGGACCCAGTACTTC
CASSQGASRGTQYF
>TRBJ1-2|-|14|TRBV7-8
TGTGCCAGCAGCTTAGCGGTGAGGTCTACTGGCTACACCTTC
CASSLAVRSTGYTF
>TRBJ1-4|-|16|TRBV21-1
TGTGCCAGCAGCAAAGGGACCGGGGGGAAGGTTGAAAAACTGTTTTTT
CASSKGTGGKVEKLFF
>TRBJ1-5|-|15|TRBV2
TGTGCCAGCAGTGTTATGGGGGCAGGGAGTCAGCCCCAGCATTTT
CASSVMGAGSQPQHF
>TRBJ2-3|TRBD2|16|TRBV28
TGTGCCAGCAGTTTCAATGGACTAGCCTTTTCAGATACGCAGTATTTT
CASSFNGLAFSDTQYF
>TRBJ2-1|-|13|TRBV6-1
TGTGCCAGCGTGTTTCGTGGGGGGTCCGAGCAGTTCTTC
CASVFRGGSEQFF
>TRBJ2-2|-|17|TRBV10-3
TGTGCCATCAGTGAGTCTTCGGGGTATAGTAGCACAGGGGAGCTGTTTTTT
CAISESSGYSSTGELFF
>TRBJ2-7|TRBD2|14|TRBV28
TGTGCCAGCAGTTTCGAGGCGGGGGCCTACGAGCAGTACTTC
CASSFEAGAYEQYF
>TRBJ1-4|-|15|TRBV9
TGTGCCAGCAGCGTAGTGGGCAGAGATAATGAAAAACTGTTTTTT
CASSVVGRDNEKLFF
>TRBJ2-3|-|14|TRBV7-7
TGTGCTAGCAGCTTATCCTCAACCGCGGATACGCAGTATTTT
CASSLSSTADTQYF
>TRBJ1-1|-|13|TRBV7-2
TGTGCCAGCAGCTTGAGACAGTGGACTGAAGCTTTCTTT
CASSLRQWTEAFF
>TRBJ2-7|TRBD2|14|TRBV7-6
TGTGCCAGCAGCTCTAGGACTAGTCGGGACGAGCAGTACTTC
CASSSRTSRDEQYF
>TRBJ2-2|-|18|TRBV28
TGTGCCAGCAGTTTATGGGCTGTGGAGTTTTCGAACACCGGGGAGCTGTTTTTT
CASSLWAVEFSNTGELFF
>TRBJ2-5|TRBD2|18|TRBV2
TGTGCCAGCACCTCGGGGCTAGCGGGAGGGCCGTTCCTAGAGACCCAGTACTTC
CASTSGLAGGPFLETQYF
>TRBJ1-1|-|16|TRBV5-4
TGTGCCAGCAGCCTGGGAGGGGGTGGTAGAGGCACTGAAGCTTTCTTT
CASSLGGGGRGTEAFF
>TRBJ1-4|-|11|TRBV28
TGTGCCAGCGGATGGAGTGAAAAACTGTTTTTT
CASGWSEKLFF
>TRBJ2-4|-|17|TRBV10-2
TGCGCCAGCAGTGCCCAGGAAAACGCCTATGCCAAAAACATTCAGTACTTC
CASSAQENAYAKNIQYF
>TRBJ2-3|TRBD1|16|TRBV28
TGTGCCAGCAGAGGACAGGGGGCGAGGTTTGCAGATACGCAGTATTTT
CASRGQGARFADTQYF
>TRBJ2-7|-|16|TRBV21-1
TGTGCCAGCCGTAGACTAGCGGCTCCCCGTATGGGCGAGCAGTACTTC
CASRRLAAPRMGEQYF
>TRBJ2-5|-|14|TRBV7-9
TGTGCCAGCAGCTTGACTGCCTCCGAAGAGACCCAGTACTTC
CASSLTASEETQYF
>TRBJ2-5|-|15|TRBV11-2
TGTGCCAGCAGCCCCGATAGTGCCGCGGGGGAGACCCAGTACTTC
CASSPDSAAGETQYF
>TRBJ2-5|-|15|TRBV4-3
TGCGCCAGCAGCCAAGACAGGGGCCACGGAGAGACCCAGTACTTC
CASSQDRGHGETQYF
>TRBJ2-7|TRBD1|12|TRBV29-1
TGCAGCGTTACAGACAGGGATTACGAGCAGTACTTC
CSVTDRDYEQYF
>TRBJ1-1|-|13|TRBV29-1
TGCAGCGTTGAAGATCGGTGGGAGACTGAAGCTTTCTTT
CSVEDRWETEAFF
>TRBJ1-2|-|12|TRBV29-1
TGCAGCGTTGAAAGGCAGGGTAGCGGCTACACCTTC
CSVERQGSGYTF
>TRBJ2-2|-|15|TRBV7-9
TGTGCCAGCAGCTTTACGGGAGTCTTCACCGGGGAGCTGTTTTTT
CASSFTGVFTGELFF
>TRBJ2-3|TRBD1|15|TRBV4-1
TGCGCCAGCAGGCGAGGCAGGGGGAGCACAGATACGCAGTATTTT
CASRRGRGSTDTQYF
>TRBJ2-2|-|13|TRBV9
TGTGCCAGTGCGCAGGCCTACACCGGGGAGCTGTTTTTT
CASAQAYTGELFF